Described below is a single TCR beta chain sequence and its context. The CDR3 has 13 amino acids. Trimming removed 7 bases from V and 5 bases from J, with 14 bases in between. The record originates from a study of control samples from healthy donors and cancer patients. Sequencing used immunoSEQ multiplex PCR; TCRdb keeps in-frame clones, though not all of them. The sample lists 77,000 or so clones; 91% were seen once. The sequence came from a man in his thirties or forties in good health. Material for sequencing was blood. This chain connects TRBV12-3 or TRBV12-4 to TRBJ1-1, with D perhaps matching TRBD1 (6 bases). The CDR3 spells CASNRVGVTEAFF. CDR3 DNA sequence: TGTGCCAGCAACAGGGTTGGGGTTACTGAAGCTTTCTTT.